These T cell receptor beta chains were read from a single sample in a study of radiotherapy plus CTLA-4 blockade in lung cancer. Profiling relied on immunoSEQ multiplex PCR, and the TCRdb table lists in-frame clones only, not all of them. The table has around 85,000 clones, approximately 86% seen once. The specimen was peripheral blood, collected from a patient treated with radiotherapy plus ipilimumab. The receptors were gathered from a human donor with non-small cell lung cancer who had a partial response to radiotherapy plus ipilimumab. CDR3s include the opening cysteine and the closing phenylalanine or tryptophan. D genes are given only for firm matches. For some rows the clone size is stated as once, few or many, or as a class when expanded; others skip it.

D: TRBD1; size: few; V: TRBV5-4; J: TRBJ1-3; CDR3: CASSLDPGQGSGNTIYF; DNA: TGTGCCAGCAGCTTAGATCCGGGACAGGGGTCTGGAAACACCATATATTTT
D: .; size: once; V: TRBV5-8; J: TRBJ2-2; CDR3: CASSLEGRQGSTGELFF; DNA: TGTGCCAGCAGCTTGGAAGGTCGGCAGGGGTCCACCGGGGAGCTGTTTTTT
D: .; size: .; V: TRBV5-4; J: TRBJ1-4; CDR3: CASSLRGKSTEKLFF; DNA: TGTGCCAGCAGCTTGCGGGGGAAGTCTACGGAAAAACTGTTTTTT
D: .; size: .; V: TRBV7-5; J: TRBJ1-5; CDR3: CVRSPTGGQPQHF; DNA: TGTGTCAGAAGCCCGACGGGGGGGCAGCCCCAGCATTTT
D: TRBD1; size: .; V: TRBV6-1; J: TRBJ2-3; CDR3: CAGRRGRGPTDTQYF; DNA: TGTGCCGGACGCCGGGGCAGGGGGCCTACAGATACGCAGTATTTT
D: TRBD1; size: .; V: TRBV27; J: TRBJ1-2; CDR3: CASRYQGAREYGYTF; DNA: TGTGCCAGCAGGTACCAGGGGGCTAGGGAATACGGCTACACCTTC
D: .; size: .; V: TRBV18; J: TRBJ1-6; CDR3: CASSPTPTPNSPLHF; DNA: TGTGCCAGCTCACCGACTCCTACTCCGAATTCACCCCTCCACTTT
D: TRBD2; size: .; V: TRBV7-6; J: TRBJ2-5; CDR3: CASSLGRGALGSSGRTQETQYF; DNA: TGTGCCAGCAGCTTAGGTCGGGGGGCTTTGGGGTCTAGCGGGAGGACGCAAGAGACCCAGTACTTC
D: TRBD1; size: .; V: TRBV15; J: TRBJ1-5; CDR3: CATSSWTGINQPQHF; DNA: TGTGCCACCAGCAGCTGGACAGGGATCAATCAGCCCCAGCATTTT
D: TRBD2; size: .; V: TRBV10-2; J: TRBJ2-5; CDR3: CASTKTSGRGETQYF; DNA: TGCGCCAGCACTAAGACTAGCGGGAGGGGGGAGACCCAGTACTTC
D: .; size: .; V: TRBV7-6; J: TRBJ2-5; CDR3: CASSGRTAQETQYF; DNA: TGTGCCAGCAGCGGAAGGACAGCTCAAGAGACCCAGTACTTC
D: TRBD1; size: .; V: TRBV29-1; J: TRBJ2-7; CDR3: CSAGTGVVGEQYF; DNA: TGCAGCGCAGGGACAGGGGTAGTAGGCGAGCAGTACTTC
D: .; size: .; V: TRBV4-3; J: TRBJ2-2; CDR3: CASSQRALAVGELFF; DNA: TGCGCCAGCAGCCAGAGGGCGCTAGCTGTCGGGGAGCTGTTTTTT
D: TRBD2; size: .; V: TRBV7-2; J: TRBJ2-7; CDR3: CASSLTSGSSYEQYF; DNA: TGTGCCAGCAGCTTAACTAGCGGGAGCTCCTACGAGCAGTACTTC
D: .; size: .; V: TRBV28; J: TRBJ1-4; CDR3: CASSPRGGPNEKLFF; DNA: TGTGCCAGCAGTCCCCGCGGGGGCCCTAATGAAAAACTGTTTTTT
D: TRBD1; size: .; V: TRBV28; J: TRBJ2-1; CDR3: CASSPGQGEPSTPYNEQFF; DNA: TGTGCCAGCAGTCCCGGACAGGGGGAGCCTTCTACTCCCTACAATGAGCAGTTCTTC
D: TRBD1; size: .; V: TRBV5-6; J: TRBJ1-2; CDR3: CASSMTGVVGYTF; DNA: TGTGCCAGCAGCATGACAGGGGTGGTCGGCTACACCTTC
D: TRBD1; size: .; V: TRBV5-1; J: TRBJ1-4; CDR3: CASSPPGQGAEKLFF; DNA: TGCGCCAGCAGCCCTCCGGGACAGGGGGCCGAAAAACTGTTTTTT
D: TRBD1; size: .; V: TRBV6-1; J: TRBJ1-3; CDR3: CASSEYLWGQGARSGNTIYF; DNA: TGTGCCAGCAGTGAATATTTGTGGGGACAGGGGGCCCGCTCTGGAAACACCATATATTTT
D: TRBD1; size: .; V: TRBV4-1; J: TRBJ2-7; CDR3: CASSQERTGGEQYF; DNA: TGCGCCAGCAGCCAAGAACGGACAGGAGGCGAGCAGTACTTC
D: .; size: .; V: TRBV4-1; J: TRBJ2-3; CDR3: CASSQEQGWGTQYF; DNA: TGCGCCAGCAGCCAAGAGCAGGGTTGGGGTACGCAGTATTTT
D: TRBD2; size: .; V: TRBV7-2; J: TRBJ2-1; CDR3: CASRGGGTSGYNEQFF; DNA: TGTGCCAGCAGGGGAGGTGGGACTAGCGGATACAATGAGCAGTTCTTC
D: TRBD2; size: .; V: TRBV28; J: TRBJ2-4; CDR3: CASSLGLAGASKNIQYF; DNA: TGTGCCAGCAGTTTAGGACTAGCGGGAGCATCCAAAAACATTCAGTACTTC
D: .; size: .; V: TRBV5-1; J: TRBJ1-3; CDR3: CASSSGAASGNTIYF; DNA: TGCGCCAGCAGCTCCGGAGCAGCCTCCGGAAACACCATATATTTT
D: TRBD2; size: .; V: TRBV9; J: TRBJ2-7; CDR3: CASSKGTSGYEQYF; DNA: TGTGCCAGTAGTAAGGGGACTAGCGGTTACGAGCAGTACTTC
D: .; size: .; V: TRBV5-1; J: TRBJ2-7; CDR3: CASSLFWGRTYEQYF; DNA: TGCGCCAGCAGCTTGTTTTGGGGCCGGACCTACGAGCAGTACTTC
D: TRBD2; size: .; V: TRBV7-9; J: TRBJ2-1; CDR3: CASRGAGVDEQFF; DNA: TGTGCCAGCAGGGGAGCGGGAGTAGATGAGCAGTTCTTC